This TCR beta chain is from a study of blood T cells in healthy people across ages. Study-wide results and limits: Diversity of TCR beta correlated strongly with naive T cell percentage.

Germline loops: CDR1 MDHEN, CDR2 SYDVKM. With V trimmed by 3 bases and J by 7 bases, 11 bases remained unmatched. This CDR3 is 17 amino acids long. The authors ran a second PCR of roughly 7 to 11 cycles using a sample-barcoded 5' primer and a J-beta primer mix. A template-switch adaptor containing 12 random nucleotides labeled each cDNA molecule. TCRdb recomputed calls from the 5' RACE reads with MiXCR, one row per CDR3 protein. The data contain approximately 1,000,000 distinct CDR3 sequences, under 45% of them singletons. This clonotype was seen a handful of times. Its specificity is not known. Samples had at least 6 million PBMCs isolated from them.

The V and J genes are TRBV28 and TRBJ2-1; TRBD2 matches at 11 bases. This receptor was identified in a woman aged 55-69 years in good health. The sequenced sample was blood. DNA of the CDR3: TGTGCCAGCAGTTTTTCCAGGGGGACTAGCGGTTATAATGAGCAGTTCTTC. Amino acid sequence: CASSFSRGTSGYNEQFF.